Presented here are 31 T cell receptor beta chains from one specimen sequenced in a study of OX40 agonist ivuxolimab in advanced cancers. Repertoires were generated with immunoSEQ multiplex PCR, while TCRdb's copy carries only in-frame clones and drops some. The sample shows 65,000 to 75,000 clones, 85% of them seen only once. Sequences were derived from CD4+ or CD8+ T cells sorted from blood, sampled in a trial of the OX40 agonist ivuxolimab. These receptors all come from an adult with an advanced solid tumor such as melanoma, head and neck, liver or kidney cancer.

The genes are TRBV10-3 and TRBJ2-2; perhaps D is TRBD1 or TRBD2 (6 bases each). Germline V gene data show CDR1 as ENHRY and CDR2 as SYGVKD. Trimming cost V 3 bases and J 4 bases, with 12 bases left between them. There are 15 residues in the CDR3. The CDR3 sequence: CAISDGGRITGELFF. In DNA form, the CDR3 reads TGTGCCATCAGTGATGGGGGGCGCATCACCGGGGAGCTGTTTTTT.

Regarding this clone: Germline is not matched at one junction end, which may reflect a read error. The sample carries other DNA sequences with the same CDR3. The chain combines TRBV5-5 with TRBJ2-2, with D perhaps matching TRBD2 (5 bases). Germline V gene sequence: CDR1 SGHKS, CDR2 YYEKEE (reference sequence). The CDR3 runs to 12 residues. The CDR3 sequence is CASSSNTGELFF. Here the CDR3 DNA reads TGTGCCAGCAGCTCTAACACCGGGGAACTGTTTTTT.

This clone was seen a handful of times. The chain combines TRBV18 with TRBJ1-1, with D uncertain. Germline assignment: CDR1 KGHSH and CDR2 LQKENI. CDR3 length: 14 amino acids. V gave up 1 base and J gave up 5 bases, with 11 bases separating them. CDR3 nucleotide sequence: TGTGCCAGCTCACCACTAGGCCCGGGAACTGAAGCTTTCTTT. Protein sequence: CASSPLGPGTEAFF.

This clone is a singleton in its sample. The chain uses TRBV6-5 and TRBJ1-2; no clear D gene. V was pared by 4 bases and J by 4 bases, with 19 bases between. The CDR3 is made up of 16 amino acids. Germline values: CDR1 MNHEY, CDR2 SVGAGI. The CDR3 spells CASSSRRASLAYGYTF. The CDR3 DNA reads as TGTGCCAGCAGTTCTCGGAGGGCCTCCTTGGCCTATGGCTACACCTTC.

This chain connects TRBV5-1 to TRBJ1-3, with D perhaps matching TRBD1 (5 bases). CDR3 length: 15 residues. The germline gives CDR1 SGHRS, CDR2 YFSETQ. V shed 4 bases and J shed 0 bases, with 11 bases lying between them. The DNA of the CDR3 is TGCGCCAGCAGCCCGGACGGGACCTCTGGAAACACCATATATTTT. This sequence encodes CASSPDGTSGNTIYF.

CDR3 sequence reads: CASSLLPLGLDTQYF. Written as DNA, the CDR3 is TGTGCCAGCAGCTTACTCCCCTTAGGGCTCGATACGCAGTATTTT. V is TRBV7-2 and J is TRBJ2-3, with D unclear. This CDR3 is built from 15 residues. Germline V gene lookup returns CDR1 SGHTA and CDR2 FQGNSA. V was shortened by 2 bases and J by 6 bases, with 15 bases between the two germline ends.

The chain recombines TRBV7-9 with TRBJ2-7, with D perhaps being TRBD1 or TRBD2 (6 bases each). V shed 6 bases and J shed 3 bases, with 15 bases lying between them. CDR1 is SEHNR and CDR2 is FQNEAQ in the germline V gene (reference sequence). This CDR3 region has 14 residues. The CDR3: CASSLWGANYEQYF. The CDR3 DNA follows: TGTGCCAGCAGTCTTTGGGGGGCCAACTACGAGCAGTACTTC. The complete variable domain, with remaining parts taken from reference TRBV7-9 and TRBJ2-7, reads DTGVSQNPRHKITKRGQNVTFRCDPISEHNRLYWYRQTLGQGPEFLTYFQNEAQLEKSRLLSDRFSAERPKGSFSTLEIQRTEQGDSAMYLCASSLWGANYEQYFGPGTRLTVT.

J is TRBJ2-7 and V is TRBV11-2; D not certain. V dropped 2 bases and J dropped 0 bases, with 8 bases sitting between them. This CDR3 contains 14 residues. CDR1 is SGHAT, CDR2 FQNNGV, per germline. CDR3 region: CASSLSFPSYEQYF. The CDR3 nucleotides are TGTGCCAGCAGCTTAAGTTTTCCCTCCTACGAGCAGTACTTC.

This chain uses TRBV7-3 with TRBJ2-1, with D tentatively TRBD2 (5 bases). V lost 4 bases and J 9 bases, leaving 13 bases between the germline ends. The CDR3 is 13 amino acids. The germline CDR1 and CDR2 sequences are SGHTA and FQGTGA. This chain's CDR3 is CASSSSTGIEQFF. DNA of the CDR3: TGTGCCAGCAGCTCCTCAACGGGGATTGAGCAGTTCTTC.

The chain combines TRBV6-5 with TRBJ2-7; a weak D match, TRBD1 (6 bases). Germline V gene sequence: CDR1 MNHEY, CDR2 SVGAGI. The CDR3 extends over 11 amino acids. V shed 5 bases and J shed 8 bases, with 10 bases lying between them. CDR3 sequence (DNA): TGTGCCAGCAGTCTACAGGGAAAGCAGTACTTC. Translation: CASSLQGKQYF.

In this sample, this clone turned up a few times. The chain combines TRBV4-1 with TRBJ2-1; D is perhaps TRBD1 or TRBD2 (5 bases each). Germline V CDR1 and CDR2: MGHRA, YSYEKL. The V gene lost 6 bases and the J gene lost 4 bases, with 13 bases spanning the gap. The length of the CDR3 is 14 residues. CDR3 region: CASRFRERYNEQFF. CDR3 bases: TGCGCCAGCAGGTTCAGGGAGAGGTACAATGAGCAGTTCTTC.

The chain joins TRBV5-1 to TRBJ2-5; 11 bases fit TRBD1. Germline assignment: CDR1 SGHRS and CDR2 YFSETQ. Losses at the gene ends were 5 bases for V and 5 bases for J; bases not matched to a gene: 5. The CDR3 is 14 amino acids. Here the CDR3 DNA reads TGCGCCAGCAGACCCGGGACAGGGGGGGAGACCCAGTACTTC. It translates to CASRPGTGGETQYF.

The chain carries TRBV28 and TRBJ2-4; D is ambiguous. Per germline, CDR1 MDHEN and CDR2 SYDVKM. The CDR3 totals 13 residues. Trimming removed 5 bases at V and 0 bases at J, with 5 bases between. The CDR3: CASSPGAKNIQYF. The DNA of the CDR3 is TGTGCCAGCAGTCCTGGAGCCAAAAACATTCAGTACTTC. The entire variable domain, with the rest obtained from reference TRBV28 and TRBJ2-4, is as follows: DVKVTQSSRYLVKRTGEKVFLECVQDMDHENMFWYRQDPGLGLRLIYFSYDVKMKEKGDIPEGYSVSREKKERFSLILESASTNQTSMYLCASSPGAKNIQYFGAGTRLSVL.

This sequence joins TRBV5-1 and TRBJ2-7; 7 bases match TRBD1. The germline CDR1 and CDR2 sequences are SGHRS and YFSETQ. The CDR3 is 14 residues long. V was pared by 4 bases and J by 5 bases, with 9 bases of the junction left unmatched. The CDR3 sequence is CASSVTGLGDEQYF. The CDR3 bases are TGCGCCAGCAGCGTGACAGGGTTGGGGGACGAGCAGTACTTC.

As for this clone: Other DNA sequences of this sample code for an identical CDR3. The V gene is TRBV30, the J gene TRBJ1-6; tentatively, D is TRBD1 (5 bases). The CDR3 has 13 residues. CDR1 is GTSNPN, CDR2 SVGIG, per germline (reference sequence). V was cut by 6 bases and J by 4 bases, with 10 bases left in between. CDR3 coding DNA: TGTGCCTGCCGAGGGGAGTATAATTCACCCCTCCACTTT. Protein: CACRGEYNSPLHF.

This rearrangement joins TRBV6-6 to TRBJ2-3; D not certain. Germline CDR1 MNHNY, CDR2 SVGAGI (reference sequence). Deletions cut 6 bases from V and 1 base from J, with 8 bases between. The length of the CDR3 is 13 residues. CDR3 amino acids: CASRIGGTDTQYF. The CDR3 DNA reads TGTGCCAGCAGGATTGGGGGCACAGATACGCAGTATTTT.

The CDR3 nucleotides are TGTGCCACCAGCAGGACACTAGCGGGGGGGTACAATGAGCAGTTCTTC. It specifies CATSRTLAGGYNEQFF. The chain employs TRBV15 and TRBJ2-1; 13 nucleotides align to TRBD2. V gave up 3 bases and J gave up 4 bases; unmatched junction bases: 3. The CDR3 has 16 amino acids. CDR1 is LNHNV and CDR2 is YYDKDF in the germline V gene (reference sequence).

The gene calls are TRBV5-1 and TRBJ1-1, with a tentative D call TRBD1 (5 bases). Between the trimmed V and J ends, which lost 7 bases and 1 base, there was a span of 17 bases. The CDR3 is 15 amino acids. Germline values: CDR1 SGHRS, CDR2 YFSETQ. This CDR3 reads CASQISRQTNTEAFF. As DNA, the CDR3 is TGCGCCAGCCAGATTAGCAGACAGACGAACACTGAAGCTTTCTTT.

Only a few counts were recorded for this clone. The chain joins TRBV13 to TRBJ2-5; D is perhaps TRBD1 (5 bases). The CDR3 is made up of 13 amino acids. With 1 base removed from V and 4 bases from J, the gap between germline ends came to 7 bases. Germline V CDR1 and CDR2: PRHDT, FYEKMQ (reference sequence). CDR3 DNA: TGTGCCAGCAGCTTAGACCAGGGAGAGACCCAGTACTTC. Translated: CASSLDQGETQYF.

The J gene is TRBJ2-7, the V gene TRBV5-1; weak D call: TRBD2 (5 bases). This CDR3 has 12 amino acids. Germline V gives CDR1 SGHRS, CDR2 YFSETQ. V was cut by 2 bases and J by 7 bases, with 10 bases left in between. CDR3 residues: CASSFEGFEQYF. The CDR3, as DNA: TGCGCCAGCAGCTTTGAGGGCTTTGAGCAGTACTTC.

The V gene is TRBV18, the J gene TRBJ1-2; D not certain. V lost 3 bases to trimming and J lost 7 bases, with 21 bases between them. Germline CDR1 KGHSH, CDR2 LQKENI. The CDR3 loop spans 16 amino acids. The chain's CDR3 is CASSPQDTPTPAGYTF. The CDR3 bases are TGTGCCAGCTCACCTCAAGACACCCCGACTCCGGCTGGCTACACCTTC.

This clone was seen just once. The gene calls are TRBV7-6 and TRBJ2-1, with 8 bases that match TRBD2. This CDR3 has 15 residues. With V trimmed by 5 bases and J by 6 bases, 9 bases remained unmatched. Germline V CDR1 and CDR2: SGHVS, FNYEAQ. CDR3 nucleotide sequence: TGTGCCAGCAGCGTAACCGGGACTAGAGGCAATGAGCAGTTCTTC. Translation gives CASSVTGTRGNEQFF. Full variable domain (rest looked up from reference TRBV7-6 and TRBJ2-1): GAGVSQSPRYKVTKRGQDVALRCDPISGHVSLYWYRQALGQGPEFLTYFNYEAQQDKSGLPNDRFSAERPEGSISTLTIQRTEQRDSAMYRCASSVTGTRGNEQFFGPGTRLTVL.

This chain uses TRBV2 with TRBJ1-1; TRBD1 agrees at 9 bases. CDR1 and CDR2 (germline): SNHLY, FYNNEI. The CDR3 loop spans 13 amino acids. With V trimmed by 10 bases and J by 0 bases, 3 bases remained unmatched. In nucleotides, the CDR3 is TGTGCCACACAGGGGGCTGTGAACACTGAAGCTTTCTTT. Protein: CATQGAVNTEAFF.

On this clone itself: One end of the junction is discordant with germline, which a read error may explain. This chain uses TRBV30 with TRBJ2-7; TRBD1 or TRBD2 may be the D gene (6 bases each). This CDR3 region has 15 residues. Germline CDR1 GTSNPN, CDR2 SVGIG (reference sequence). The CDR3 region has the DNA TGTGCCTGGAGTTATCTCCAGTATCCGGGGGCAATCTTGGACTTC. As protein: CAWSYLQYPGAILDF.

The genes are TRBV5-1 and TRBJ2-5; D is tentatively TRBD1 or TRBD2 (5 bases each). V was clipped by 3 bases and J by 11 bases, with 20 bases between them. Germline loops: CDR1 SGHRS, CDR2 YFSETQ. This CDR3 has 14 amino acids. The CDR3 nucleotides read TGCGCCAGCAGCTCCCGGGACGGAGTTGGGAAGCAGTACTTC. This translates into CASSSRDGVGKQYF.

The chain links TRBV4-3 to TRBJ2-4; TRBD2 agrees at 10 bases. Germline lookup yields CDR1 LGHNA and CDR2 YSLEER. There are 18 residues in the CDR3. The ends lost 3 bases at V and 0 bases at J; junction bases unmatched: 8. For the CDR3, the DNA is TGCGCCAGCAGCCATATACCAACTAGCGGGGTAGCCAAAAACATTCAGTACTTC. It is translated as CASSHIPTSGVAKNIQYF.

The V call is TRBV19, the J call TRBJ2-2; 15 positions agree with TRBD2. The CDR3 has 16 amino acids. Trimming removed 5 bases from V and 7 bases from J; junction bases left unmatched: 5. Germline CDR1 and CDR2: LNHDA and SQIVND (reference sequence). The CDR3 loop is CASSPGLAGGIGELFF. The CDR3 region has the DNA TGTGCCAGTAGTCCGGGACTAGCGGGAGGTATCGGGGAGCTGTTTTTT.

The genes are TRBV9 and TRBJ1-1; D might be TRBD1 (6 bases). The V gene lost 0 bases and the J gene lost 0 bases, with 12 bases spanning the gap. Germline CDR1 reads SGDLS; CDR2 reads YYNGEE. CDR3 length: 16 residues. In DNA, the CDR3 is TGTGCCAGCAGCGTAGATGGGGGGCCCATGAACACTGAAGCTTTCTTT. It specifies CASSVDGGPMNTEAFF.

The chain carries TRBV6-1 and TRBJ1-1; D gene unclear. Per the germline V gene, CDR1 is MNHNS and CDR2 is SASEGT. The length of the CDR3 is 12 residues. Trimming shortened V by 8 bases and J by 0 bases, and 7 bases separated the two germline ends. CDR3 in amino acids: CASRTVNTEAFF. As DNA, the CDR3 is TGTGCCAGCCGGACGGTGAACACTGAAGCTTTCTTT.

V and J are TRBV28 and TRBJ2-7, with D perhaps matching TRBD2 (5 bases). Germline V gene data show CDR1 as MDHEN and CDR2 as SYDVKM. The V gene lost 3 bases and the J gene lost 0 bases, with 9 bases spanning the gap. The CDR3 is 14 amino acids. CDR3 sequence: CASSFLGSSYEQYF. CDR3 in DNA: TGTGCCAGCAGTTTTCTGGGGAGCTCCTACGAGCAGTACTTC. Combining the CDR3 with reference TRBV28 and TRBJ2-7 gives the whole variable domain DVKVTQSSRYLVKRTGEKVFLECVQDMDHENMFWYRQDPGLGLRLIYFSYDVKMKEKGDIPEGYSVSREKKERFSLILESASTNQTSMYLCASSFLGSSYEQYFGPGTRLTVT.

This clone has only one observation. The chain couples TRBV6-5 to TRBJ2-7; no reliable D call. CDR3 size: 13 residues. The ends were cut back, 6 bases at V and 1 base at J, with 10 bases in the middle. Germline V gene sequence: CDR1 MNHEY, CDR2 SVGAGI. This chain's CDR3 is CASRFTHSYEQYF. Here the CDR3 DNA reads TGTGCCAGCAGGTTTACTCATTCCTACGAGCAGTACTTC.